The 3 T cell receptor beta chains presented below share a single source sample, sequenced in a study of cytomegalovirus exposure and HLA in healthy donors. Amplification used 60 Vbeta primers and 13 Jbeta primers. The protocol was immunoSEQ multiplex PCR, while the TCRdb copy is restricted to in-frame clones and leaves out a portion. The data show about 140,000 clones, with approximately 80% seen just once and around 1.5% held by the top ten. Material: PBMCs. All receptors derive from a man younger than 45 in good health and CMV-seropositive.

CDR3 sequence (DNA): TGTGCCAGCAGCAAAGCTTCACAGGGTGTTCAGCCCCAGCATTTT. It codes for CASSKASQGVQPQHF. The chain recombines TRBV21-1 with TRBJ1-5; the table's D call, TRBD1, was not checked against the DNA. TRBV21-1 is a pseudogene segment. The CDR3 spans 15 residues.

This chain links TRBV7-9 with TRBJ2-1, with D maybe TRBD2 (6 bases). Germline V gene sequence: CDR1 SEHNR, CDR2 FQNEAQ (reference sequence). This CDR3 has 15 amino acids. V lost 7 bases and J lost 5, with 18 bases in between. The CDR3 nucleotides are TGTGCCAGCAAAGGGATCGGGGAGGAAAACAATGAGCAGTTCTTC. This translates into CASKGIGEENNEQFF.

The CDR3 is CASSQQGSNQPQHF. The CDR3 DNA reads TGTGCCAGCAGTCAACAGGGGAGTAATCAGCCCCAGCATTTT. The chain employs TRBV7-8 and TRBJ1-5; 7 bases agree with TRBD1. The CDR3 extends over 14 amino acids. Trimming removed 6 bases from V and 4 bases from J; junction bases left unmatched: 6. The germline CDR1 and CDR2 sequences are SGHVS and FQNEAQ.